What follows are 4 T cell receptor beta chains derived from one specimen sequenced in a study of identical twins listed by TCRdb under 2016. The library was made by 5' RACE. The data were produced on an Illumina HiSeq 2000. Using fastp trimming at Q25 and MiXCR clonotype assembly, TCRdb reanalyzed the public sequencing data and kept in-frame beta chains. Rows merge per CDR3 protein into single entries with the most common DNA and genes. The sample data list a few hundred thousand distinct CDR3 sequences, and 15% of these were observed just once. Roughly 0.43% of the sample is in the top ten clones. These data were likewise used in another study, on yellow fever vaccine responses in identical twins.

The sequencing input was CD4+ T cells sorted from blood. The source of these receptors is a young woman in good health.

In this sample, this clonotype turned up once. The rearrangement links TRBV20-1 to TRBJ2-5; 8 bases are a match to TRBD1. Germline loops: CDR1 DFQATT, CDR2 SNEGSKA (reference sequence). This CDR3 has 12 amino acids. V gave up 6 bases and J gave up 4 bases; unmatched junction bases: 4. CDR3: CSAKGTGETQYF. The CDR3 nucleotides read TGCAGTGCCAAAGGGACAGGAGAGACCCAGTACTTC.

This clonotype was detected only a few times. The gene calls are TRBV14 and TRBJ2-2, with D uncertain. The CDR3 sequence is 14 residues long. The germline V gene encodes CDR1 SGHDN and CDR2 FVKESK. Trimming removed 1 base at V and 3 bases at J, with 6 bases between. The CDR3 loop reads CASSQALYTGELFF. The CDR3 DNA sequence: TGTGCCAGCAGCCAAGCACTTTACACCGGGGAGCTGTTTTTT.

This clonotype was seen a few times. The V call is TRBV12-3 or TRBV12-4, the J call TRBJ1-1; D is undetermined. The CDR3 length is 13 residues. V lost 5 bases to trimming and J lost 1 base, with 8 bases between them. CDR3 protein: CASSPHGNTEAFF. For the CDR3, the DNA is TGTGCCAGCAGTCCCCACGGGAACACTGAAGCTTTCTTT.

This clonotype was picked up one time. The chain links TRBV14 to TRBJ1-4, with D maybe TRBD1 (6 bases). Germline V lookup: CDR1 SGHDN, CDR2 FVKESK. This CDR3 region has 15 residues. V shed 0 bases and J shed 7 bases, with 12 bases lying between them. This CDR3 reads CASSQEGAGVEKLFF. Written as DNA, the CDR3 is TGTGCCAGCAGCCAAGAGGGGGCAGGGGTTGAAAAACTGTTTTTT.